This is a list of T cell receptor beta chains from one sample in a study of blood T cell repertoires in COVID-19. The method was immunoSEQ multiplex PCR; TCRdb's version includes in-frame clones alone and lacks a portion of them. The sample yields about 35,000 clones, more than 80% seen once. Material for sequencing was peripheral blood. The receptors come from a man between 60 and 75 years old in a cohort sampled during active COVID-19. CDR3s include the opening cysteine and the closing phenylalanine or tryptophan. A D gene is named only where the DNA matches it firmly. A row's size may be missing; if present it is once, few, many or a size class.

cdr3_nt cdr3_aa clone_size d_call j_call v_call
TGTGCCAGCAGCCAAGCGGAGACCCAGTACTTC CASSQAETQYF NA NA TRBJ2-5 TRBV14
TGCAGCGTTGAGGGTATTGGGCCCTCCTATGGCTACACCTTC CSVEGIGPSYGYTF NA NA TRBJ1-2 TRBV29-1
TGCGCCAGCAGCCAAGACAGGACTAGCACAGATACGCAGTATTTT CASSQDRTSTDTQYF NA NA TRBJ2-3 TRBV4-1
TGTGCCAGCACCCGCGGGAGGGGGCTTTACAATGAGCAGTTCTTC CASTRGRGLYNEQFF NA TRBD2 TRBJ2-1 TRBV3-1/TRBV3-2
TGTGCCAGCGGGCAGGGGAGCACCGGGGAGCTGTTTTTT CASGQGSTGELFF NA NA TRBJ2-2 TRBV6-5
TGTGCCAGCAATCCTGGGCCCCGTCAGCCCCAGCATTTT CASNPGPRQPQHF few NA TRBJ1-5 TRBV2
TGTGCCAGCAGAGCGACCTTGGACAGGCTCACAGATACGCAGTATTTT CASRATLDRLTDTQYF NA TRBD1 TRBJ2-3 TRBV7-9
TGTGCCAGCAGTGAAGCGGGACAGGGAAGGGCTTTCTTT CASSEAGQGRAFF NA TRBD1 TRBJ1-1 TRBV2
TGTGCCAGCACCCATGAGTCGAACACCGGGGAGCTGTTTTTT CASTHESNTGELFF NA NA TRBJ2-2 TRBV6-5
TGTGCCAGCAGCCTAGCGGGGCGCACTGAAGCTTTCTTT CASSLAGRTEAFF NA NA TRBJ1-1 TRBV6-2/TRBV6-3
TGTGCCAGCGGTCAGGGGGTGAAGCAGTACTTC CASGQGVKQYF NA TRBD1 TRBJ2-7 TRBV6-5
TGTGCCAGCAGCTTGACAGGGAGCGACGAGCAGTACTTC CASSLTGSDEQYF NA NA TRBJ2-7 TRBV5-8
TGTGCCAGCAGTCTCTCTACGCTTGGCGAGCAGTACTTC CASSLSTLGEQYF few NA TRBJ2-7 TRBV27
TGTGCCAGCAGTTTATCGCCGGCCCCAGGGGACGGTGAAAAACTGTTTTTT CASSLSPAPGDGEKLFF NA NA TRBJ1-4 TRBV28
TGTGCCAGCAGCCAAGATTTTATCGGGAGACGTCGTTTCTTC CASSQDFIGRRRFF NA NA TRBJ2-1 TRBV4-2
TGTGCCAGCGGGACAGGGAATGCAGATACGCAGTATTTT CASGTGNADTQYF NA TRBD1 TRBJ2-3 TRBV7-9
TGTGCCAGCAGCTTAGTTCAAAGCGAAGCTTTCTTT CASSLVQSEAFF NA NA TRBJ1-1 TRBV13
TGTGCCAGCAGAACTACAGGGATTACCCTCCACTTT CASRTTGITLHF NA NA TRBJ1-6 TRBV12-3/TRBV12-4
TGCGCCAGCAGCGAACAGGGAAGCTCTGGAAACACCATATATTTT CASSEQGSSGNTIYF NA NA TRBJ1-3 TRBV5-1
TGTGCCAGCAGTTCCTTGACCACAGGGCACCCATGGGCTTTCTTT CASSSLTTGHPWAFF NA NA TRBJ1-1 TRBV6-2/TRBV6-3
TGCAGTGCTAGTTCCCTCGTATGGGTACAGGGGAGCACAGATACGCAGTATTTT CSASSLVWVQGSTDTQYF NA TRBD1 TRBJ2-3 TRBV20-1
TGCGCCAGCCAGAGAAACGGGGGGAGCTCCTACAATGAGCAGTTCTTC CASQRNGGSSYNEQFF NA TRBD2 TRBJ2-1 TRBV5-1
TGTGCCAGCAGCCCCCTTTGGGGCACTGGGGCCAACGTCCTGACTTTC CASSPLWGTGANVLTF NA NA TRBJ2-6 TRBV28
TGTGCCAGCAGCCCAATACCGGGATTGCGGTCCAATGAGCAGTTCTTC CASSPIPGLRSNEQFF NA NA TRBJ2-1 TRBV7-2
TGTGCCAGCAGCCCCTTGGCTAGCGGGAGCATCTACGAGCAGTACTTC CASSPLASGSIYEQYF NA TRBD2 TRBJ2-7 TRBV9
TGTGCCAGCAGTGAAGAGGGAGGAGATACGCAGTATTTT CASSEEGGDTQYF NA NA TRBJ2-3 TRBV6-1
TGTGCCAGCAGCAACGGGGGAAGTTACGAGCAGTACTTC CASSNGGSYEQYF NA NA TRBJ2-7 TRBV7-2
TGCGCCAGCAGCCCTGGGACAGGGCTACAAGAGACCCAGTACTTC CASSPGTGLQETQYF NA TRBD1 TRBJ2-5 TRBV4-3
TGTGCCAGCAGCTTAGACAGACTTTCTGGAAACACCATATATTTT CASSLDRLSGNTIYF NA NA TRBJ1-3 TRBV11-2
TGTGCCAGCAGCCTCAGGTCGAATACGCAGTATTTT CASSLRSNTQYF NA NA TRBJ2-3 TRBV7-8
TGTGCCAGTAGTTCAGAACGGGACAGGCAATTCTATAGCAATCAGCCCCAGCATTTT CASSSERDRQFYSNQPQHF NA TRBD1 TRBJ1-5 TRBV19
TGTGCCAGTAGTCTCGGGCTTGGGGAGGGCCTGTTAAATGAGCAGTTCTTC CASSLGLGEGLLNEQFF few TRBD2 TRBJ2-1 TRBV19
TGTGCCAGCAGCTTGGGCGGGAGGTCCTACAATGAGCAGTTCTTC CASSLGGRSYNEQFF NA TRBD2 TRBJ2-1 TRBV7-2
TGTGCCAGCTCACCGCAGGCTACCAATGAAAAACTGTTTTTT CASSPQATNEKLFF once NA TRBJ1-4 TRBV18
TGCGCCAGCAGCCAAGATGAGAGGGGGGGGCGGGGCACCGGGGAGCTGTTTTTT CASSQDERGGRGTGELFF NA NA TRBJ2-2 TRBV4-3
TGTGCCAGCAGGGACCCGGGGGAGCCCCAGCATTTT CASRDPGEPQHF NA NA TRBJ1-5 TRBV12-3/TRBV12-4
TGTGCCACCAGTGACTCCGGGACAGGGGCCCCGTTTGGTAATGAAAAACTGTTTTTT CATSDSGTGAPFGNEKLFF NA TRBD1 TRBJ1-4 TRBV24-1
TGTGCCAGCAGCCGCCGGCAGGGCCTCACCTACGAGCAGTACTTC CASSRRQGLTYEQYF NA NA TRBJ2-7 TRBV14
TGTGCCAGCAGTTCTCGCCAGGGAATCAATGAGCAGTTCTTC CASSSRQGINEQFF once NA TRBJ2-1 TRBV27
TGTGCCAGCAGCTTAGATAGGAGGGTGGATAATGAAAAACTGTTTTTT CASSLDRRVDNEKLFF NA NA TRBJ1-4 TRBV11-2
TGTGCCAGCTCACCACAAAACAGCCAAGAGACCCAGTACTTC CASSPQNSQETQYF NA NA TRBJ2-5 TRBV18